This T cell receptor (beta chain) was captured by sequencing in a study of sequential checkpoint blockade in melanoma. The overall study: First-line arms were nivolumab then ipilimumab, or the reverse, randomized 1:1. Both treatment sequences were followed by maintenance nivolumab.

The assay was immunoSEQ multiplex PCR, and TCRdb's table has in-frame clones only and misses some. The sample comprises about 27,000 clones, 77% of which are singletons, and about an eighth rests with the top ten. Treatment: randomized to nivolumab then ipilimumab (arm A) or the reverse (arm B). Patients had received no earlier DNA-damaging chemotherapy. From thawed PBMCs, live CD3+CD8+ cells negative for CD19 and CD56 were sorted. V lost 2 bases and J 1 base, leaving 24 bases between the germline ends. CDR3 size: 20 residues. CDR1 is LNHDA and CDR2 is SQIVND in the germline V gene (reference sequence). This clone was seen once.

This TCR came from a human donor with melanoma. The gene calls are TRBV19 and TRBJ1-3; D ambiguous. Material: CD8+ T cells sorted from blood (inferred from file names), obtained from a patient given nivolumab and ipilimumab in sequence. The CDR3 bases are TGTGCCAGTAGTATACTCCTGAGCAGTCTGCGGGATTTGTCTGGAAACACCATATATTTT. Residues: CASSILLSSLRDLSGNTIYF.